The 12 T cell receptor beta chains listed next were all sequenced from one sample in a study of CD4 T cells in relation to SARS-CoV-2 and coronaviruses. The table came from immunoSEQ multiplex PCR; TCRdb's copy has only in-frame clones and leaves some out. Of about 56,000 clones detected, 92% appear once; the ten largest clones hold 0.3% to 0.45%. Specimen: naive CD4+ T cells from PBMCs. The sample's subset: naive CD4+ T cells isolated by negative enrichment. The receptors were gathered from an adult with COVID-19.

Note on this clone: This may stem from a read error, because a much larger clone lies one nucleotide away. The DNA for the CDR3 is TGTGCCAGCAGCTTGACAGATACGCAGTATTTT. It encodes CASSLTDTQYF. The chain carries TRBV5-4 and TRBJ2-3; D call uncertain. The germline gives CDR1 SGHNT, CDR2 YYREEE (reference sequence). CDR3 size: 11 residues. With 1 base removed from V and 3 bases from J, the gap between germline ends came to 0 bases.

The chain couples TRBV4-3 to TRBJ2-3; D possibly corresponds to TRBD2 (5 bases). This CDR3 has 17 residues. The V gene's germline CDR1 is LGHNA and CDR2 YSLEER. V lost 0 bases to trimming and J lost 3 bases, with 16 bases between them. CDR3 amino acids: CASSQDRIVGMTDTQYF. CDR3 nucleotides: TGCGCCAGCAGCCAAGATCGGATAGTCGGGATGACAGATACGCAGTATTTT.

This chain connects TRBV19 to TRBJ1-1; maybe TRBD1 (5 bases). The germline V and J ends were trimmed by 10 bases and 4 bases, with 19 bases remaining between them. This CDR3 region has 14 residues. Germline loops: CDR1 LNHDA, CDR2 SQIVND (reference sequence). The CDR3, as DNA: TGTGCCACCAATAGAGGGGTTCCCGTCACTGAAGCTTTCTTT. This sequence encodes CATNRGVPVTEAFF. The full variable domain, with the rest looked up from reference TRBV19 and TRBJ1-1, is DGGITQSPKYLFRKEGQNVTLSCEQNLNHDAMYWYRQDPGQGLRLIYYSQIVNDFQKGDIAEGYSVSREKKESFPLTVTSAQKNPTAFYLCATNRGVPVTEAFFGQGTRLTVV.

V and J are TRBV7-3 and TRBJ2-1, with TRBD2 matching over 8 bases. Germline loops: CDR1 SGHTA, CDR2 FQGTGA. V lost 5 bases to trimming and J lost 7 bases; unmatched junction nucleotides: 7. The length of the CDR3 is 14 residues. The CDR3: CASSPGLAKNEQFF. The CDR3 nucleotides are TGTGCCAGCAGCCCCGGACTAGCTAAAAATGAGCAGTTCTTC.

The CDR3 is CASSISGSSGNTIYF. CDR3 in DNA: TGTGCCAGTAGTATCTCGGGGAGCTCTGGAAACACCATATATTTT. The V call is TRBV19, the J call TRBJ1-3, with no clear D. Trimming removed 3 bases at V and 0 bases at J, with 9 bases between. Germline V gene lookup returns CDR1 LNHDA and CDR2 SQIVND (reference sequence). The CDR3 covers 15 residues.

The chain has TRBV28 and TRBJ2-7; TRBD2 might be the D (7 bases). Trimming pared 1 base from V and 3 bases from J, leaving 13 bases between. There are 15 residues in the CDR3. Looked up from germline, CDR1 is MDHEN and CDR2 is SYDVKM. DNA for the CDR3: TGTGCCAGCAGTTTATTTGGGGGAGGGGGCTACGAGCAGTACTTC. Protein sequence: CASSLFGGGGYEQYF.

The genes are TRBV30 and TRBJ1-2; 8 bases agree with TRBD1. Trimming removed 5 bases from V and 5 bases from J; junction bases left unmatched: 4. The CDR3 runs 12 residues. Germline CDR1 and CDR2: GTSNPN and SVGIG (reference sequence). The chain's CDR3 is CAWAGTGYGYTF. The CDR3 DNA sequence: TGTGCCTGGGCCGGGACAGGTTATGGCTACACCTTC.

Concerning this clone itself: A read error may account for a junction end that differs from germline. The CDR3 DNA reads TGCGCCAGCTGCCAATTTCTAGCGGGAACCGATGAGCAGTTCTTC. Protein: CASCQFLAGTDEQFF. The chain recombines TRBV4-1 with TRBJ2-1; 9 bases agree with TRBD2. The length of the CDR3 is 15 residues. In germline, CDR1 is MGHRA, CDR2 YSYEKL.

This clone was seen just once. The V gene is TRBV30, the J gene TRBJ2-7, with TRBD2 identical over 10 bases. The CDR3 is 16 amino acids. CDR1 is GTSNPN and CDR2 is SVGIG in the germline V gene (reference sequence). V trimming: 0 bases; J trimming: 7 bases; junction bases outside the gene matches: 12. The CDR3 protein is CAWSVLSGRATGEQYF. DNA of the CDR3: TGTGCCTGGAGTGTTCTAAGCGGGAGGGCCACCGGGGAGCAGTACTTC.

The rearrangement links TRBV28 to TRBJ2-5; TRBD1 agrees at 9 bases. This CDR3 region has 15 residues. Per the germline V gene, CDR1 is MDHEN and CDR2 is SYDVKM. V shed 2 bases and J 2 bases; nucleotides not matched to a gene: 3. The CDR3 DNA follows: TGTGCCAGCAGTTTAGGACAGGGGTATCAAGAGACCCAGTACTTC. This encodes CASSLGQGYQETQYF.

This clone was seen more than once but under ten times. This sequence joins TRBV27 and TRBJ2-7; D gene uncertain. V was shortened by 3 bases and J by 0 bases, with 9 bases between the two germline ends. From germline, CDR1 is MNHEY and CDR2 SMNVEV (reference sequence). The CDR3 runs to 14 residues. The chain's CDR3 is CASSLVGNSYEQYF. The CDR3 DNA sequence: TGTGCCAGCAGTTTGGTGGGGAACTCCTACGAGCAGTACTTC.

The chain has TRBV28 and TRBJ1-5, with a tentative D call TRBD1 (6 bases). The CDR3 totals 18 residues. V lost 6 bases to trimming and J lost 0 bases, with 21 bases between them. Germline loops: CDR1 MDHEN, CDR2 SYDVKM. The CDR3 spells CASSSLGTRGHSNQPQHF. CDR3 nucleotides: TGTGCCAGCAGCTCGTTAGGGACAAGAGGTCATAGCAATCAGCCCCAGCATTTT.